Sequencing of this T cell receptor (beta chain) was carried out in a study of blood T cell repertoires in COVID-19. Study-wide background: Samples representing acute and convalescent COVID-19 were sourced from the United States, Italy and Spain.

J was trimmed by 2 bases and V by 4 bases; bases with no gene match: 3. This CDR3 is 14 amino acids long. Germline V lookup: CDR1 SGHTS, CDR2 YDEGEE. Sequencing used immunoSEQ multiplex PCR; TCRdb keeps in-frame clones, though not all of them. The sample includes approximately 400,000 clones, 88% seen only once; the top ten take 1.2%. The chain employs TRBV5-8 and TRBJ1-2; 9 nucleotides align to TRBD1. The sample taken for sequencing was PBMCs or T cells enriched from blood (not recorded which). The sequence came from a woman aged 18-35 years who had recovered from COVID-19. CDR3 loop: CASSPDRGNYGYTF. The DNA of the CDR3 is TGTGCCAGCAGCCCGGACAGGGGCAACTATGGCTACACCTTC. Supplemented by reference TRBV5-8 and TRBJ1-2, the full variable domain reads EAGVTQSPTHLIKTRGQQATLRCSPISGHTSVYWYQQALGLGLQFLLWYDEGEERNRGNFPPRFSGRQFPNYSSELNVNALELEDSALYLCASSPDRGNYGYTFGSGTRLTVV.